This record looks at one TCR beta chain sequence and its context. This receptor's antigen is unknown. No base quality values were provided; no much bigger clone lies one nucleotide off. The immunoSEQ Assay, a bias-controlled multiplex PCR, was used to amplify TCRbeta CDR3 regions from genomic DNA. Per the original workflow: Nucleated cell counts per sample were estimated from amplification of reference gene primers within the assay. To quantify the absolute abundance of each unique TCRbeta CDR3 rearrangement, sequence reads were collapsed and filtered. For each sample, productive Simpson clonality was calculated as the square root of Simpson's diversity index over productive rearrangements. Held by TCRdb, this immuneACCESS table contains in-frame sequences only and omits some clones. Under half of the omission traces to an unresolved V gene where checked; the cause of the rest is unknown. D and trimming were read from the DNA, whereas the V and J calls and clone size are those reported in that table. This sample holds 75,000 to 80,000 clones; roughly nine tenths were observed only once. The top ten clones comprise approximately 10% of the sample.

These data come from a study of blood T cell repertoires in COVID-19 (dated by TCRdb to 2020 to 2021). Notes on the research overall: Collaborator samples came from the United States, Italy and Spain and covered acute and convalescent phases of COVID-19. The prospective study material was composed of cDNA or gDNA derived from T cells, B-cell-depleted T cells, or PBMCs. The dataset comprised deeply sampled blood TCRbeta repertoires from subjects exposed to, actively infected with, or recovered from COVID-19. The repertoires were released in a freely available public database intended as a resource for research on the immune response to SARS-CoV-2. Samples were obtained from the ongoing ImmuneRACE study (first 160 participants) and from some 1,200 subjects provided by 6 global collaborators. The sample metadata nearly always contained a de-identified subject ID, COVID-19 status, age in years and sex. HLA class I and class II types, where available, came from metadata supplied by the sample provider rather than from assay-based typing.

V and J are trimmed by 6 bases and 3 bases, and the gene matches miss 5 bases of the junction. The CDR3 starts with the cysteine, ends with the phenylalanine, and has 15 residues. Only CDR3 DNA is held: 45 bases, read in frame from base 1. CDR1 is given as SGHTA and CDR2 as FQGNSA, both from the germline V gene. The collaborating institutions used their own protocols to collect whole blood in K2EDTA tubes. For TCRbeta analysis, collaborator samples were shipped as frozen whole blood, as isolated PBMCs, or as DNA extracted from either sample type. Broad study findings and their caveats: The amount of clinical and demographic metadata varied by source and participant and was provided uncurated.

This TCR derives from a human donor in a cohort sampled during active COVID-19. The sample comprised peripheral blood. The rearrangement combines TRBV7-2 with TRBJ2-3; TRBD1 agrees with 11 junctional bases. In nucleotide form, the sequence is TGTGCCAGCAGGATGGGACAGGGGGTAACAGATACGCAGTATTTT. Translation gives CASRMGQGVTDTQYF.